The present entry profiles one T cell receptor (beta chain) with its context. This sample is drawn from a study of human T cells and chemical hapten exposure. TCRdb reprocessed the RACE reads with MiXCR, giving one entry per CDR3 protein. This sample has approximately 97,000 distinct CDR3 sequences; around 8.8% occur once, and the top ten carry 2.9%. Time point reported: healthy volunteer bleed at 2 weeks. Someone pulled total RNA out of unfractionated whole blood. V gave up 1 base and J gave up 1 base, with 12 bases separating them. CDR3 size: 16 residues. CDR1 and CDR2 from the germline V gene are SGHDT and YYEEEE.

Sample: whole blood. V is TRBV5-6 and J is TRBJ2-1; D gene ambiguous. The TCR was taken from a female donor in good health. Some clones in this sample may be carry-over from other donors' samples. The CDR3 is CASSLFRQISYNEQFF. CDR3 bases: TGTGCCAGCAGCTTGTTTCGCCAGATATCCTACAATGAGCAGTTCTTC.